The rows below give T cell receptor beta chains drawn from one sample of a study of blood T cell repertoires in COVID-19. Data came from immunoSEQ multiplex PCR; TCRdb stores just in-frame clones and leaves some out. The sample includes approximately 150,000 clones, approximately 80% of them seen just once. Specimen: PBMCs or T cells enriched from blood (not recorded which). These receptors all stem from a man in his forties who had recovered from COVID-19. CDR3s include the opening cysteine and the closing phenylalanine or tryptophan. The order of the fields is clone size, D gene, V gene, J gene, CDR3 protein, CDR3 DNA. The D gene is left open where the match is weak. Clone size, where shown, is once, few, many, or a class for clones that have expanded.

clone_size: NA
d_call: NA
v_call: TRBV2
j_call: TRBJ1-4
cdr3_aa: CASSEGRVFNEKLFF
cdr3_nt: TGTGCCAGCAGTGAAGGCCGGGTTTTTAATGAAAAACTGTTTTTT

clone_size: NA
d_call: NA
v_call: TRBV9
j_call: TRBJ1-4
cdr3_aa: CASSVGASGTATNEKLFF
cdr3_nt: TGTGCCAGCAGCGTAGGCGCCAGCGGGACTGCAACTAATGAAAAACTGTTTTTT

clone_size: NA
d_call: TRBD1
v_call: TRBV23-1
j_call: TRBJ1-4
cdr3_aa: CASNRDSNNEKLFF
cdr3_nt: TGCGCCAGCAACCGGGACAGCAATAATGAAAAACTGTTTTTT

clone_size: NA
d_call: NA
v_call: TRBV7-9
j_call: TRBJ1-2
cdr3_aa: CASSLTYGYTF
cdr3_nt: TGTGCCAGCAGTCTAACGTATGGCTACACCTTC

clone_size: many
d_call: NA
v_call: TRBV11-2
j_call: TRBJ2-2
cdr3_aa: CASSFSDTNTGELFF
cdr3_nt: TGTGCCAGCAGCTTCTCGGACACGAACACCGGGGAGCTGTTTTTT

clone_size: few
d_call: NA
v_call: TRBV25-1
j_call: TRBJ1-2
cdr3_aa: CASRTANYGYTF
cdr3_nt: TGTGCCAGCAGGACAGCTAACTATGGCTACACCTTC

clone_size: NA
d_call: TRBD1
v_call: TRBV7-2
j_call: TRBJ1-1
cdr3_aa: CASSKTGRSNTEAFF
cdr3_nt: TGTGCCAGCAGCAAGACAGGGCGATCAAACACTGAAGCTTTCTTT

clone_size: NA
d_call: NA
v_call: TRBV7-3
j_call: TRBJ2-1
cdr3_aa: CASSPLGGNNYNEQFF
cdr3_nt: TGTGCCAGCAGCCCTCTGGGGGGAAATAACTACAATGAGCAGTTCTTC

clone_size: NA
d_call: NA
v_call: TRBV3-1/TRBV3-2
j_call: TRBJ2-5
cdr3_aa: CASSQGGQETQYF
cdr3_nt: TGTGCCAGCAGCCAAGGAGGGCAAGAGACCCAGTACTTC

clone_size: NA
d_call: NA
v_call: TRBV21-1
j_call: TRBJ1-1
cdr3_aa: CASSKGTGITEAFF
cdr3_nt: TGTGCCAGCAGCAAGGGGACAGGCATCACTGAAGCTTTCTTT

clone_size: NA
d_call: TRBD2
v_call: TRBV7-8
j_call: TRBJ2-5
cdr3_aa: CASSSLAGGQETQYF
cdr3_nt: TGTGCCAGCAGCTCACTAGCGGGGGGGCAAGAGACCCAGTACTTC

clone_size: NA
d_call: TRBD2
v_call: TRBV11-2
j_call: TRBJ2-1
cdr3_aa: CASSLSSGSYNEQFF
cdr3_nt: TGTGCCAGCAGTTTGTCTAGCGGGTCCTACAATGAGCAGTTCTTC

clone_size: NA
d_call: NA
v_call: TRBV5-1
j_call: TRBJ1-2
cdr3_aa: CASRYDGNYGYTF
cdr3_nt: TGCGCCAGCAGATATGACGGGAACTATGGCTACACCTTC

clone_size: NA
d_call: TRBD2
v_call: TRBV6-5
j_call: TRBJ2-7
cdr3_aa: CASSYGTSGGYEQYF
cdr3_nt: TGTGCCAGCAGTTACGGGACTAGCGGGGGATACGAGCAGTACTTC

clone_size: NA
d_call: NA
v_call: TRBV10-2
j_call: TRBJ1-2
cdr3_aa: CASRRTDGGYTF
cdr3_nt: TGCGCCAGCAGAAGGACAGATGGGGGCTACACCTTC

clone_size: NA
d_call: NA
v_call: TRBV18
j_call: TRBJ1-2
cdr3_aa: CASSPYTYGYTF
cdr3_nt: TGTGCCAGCTCACCTTACACCTATGGCTACACCTTC

clone_size: NA
d_call: NA
v_call: TRBV11-2
j_call: TRBJ1-2
cdr3_aa: CASSAGQANYGYTF
cdr3_nt: TGTGCCAGCAGCGCCGGACAAGCTAACTATGGCTACACCTTC

clone_size: NA
d_call: NA
v_call: TRBV5-5
j_call: TRBJ2-5
cdr3_aa: CASSSKTGEETQYF
cdr3_nt: TGTGCCAGCAGTTCCAAGACCGGGGAAGAGACCCAGTACTTC

clone_size: NA
d_call: NA
v_call: TRBV30
j_call: TRBJ1-2
cdr3_aa: CAWSVGRPYGYTF
cdr3_nt: TGTGCCTGGAGTGTGGGCAGACCCTATGGCTACACCTTC

clone_size: NA
d_call: TRBD1
v_call: TRBV18
j_call: TRBJ1-2
cdr3_aa: CASSREDRGNGYTF
cdr3_nt: TGTGCCAGCTCACGGGAGGACAGGGGGAATGGCTACACCTTC

clone_size: NA
d_call: TRBD2
v_call: TRBV7-2
j_call: TRBJ2-3
cdr3_aa: CASSRRPGLAGGSTDTQYF
cdr3_nt: TGTGCCAGCAGCCGCCGTCCGGGACTAGCGGGGGGGAGCACAGATACGCAGTATTTT

clone_size: NA
d_call: TRBD2
v_call: TRBV3-1/TRBV3-2
j_call: TRBJ2-2
cdr3_aa: CAISGGADTGELFF
cdr3_nt: TGTGCCATCAGCGGGGGGGCGGACACCGGGGAGCTGTTTTTT

clone_size: NA
d_call: NA
v_call: TRBV5-1
j_call: TRBJ1-1
cdr3_aa: CASSLVAGLAGGTEAFF
cdr3_nt: TGCGCCAGCAGCTTGGTAGCAGGGCTGGCAGGCGGCACTGAAGCTTTCTTT

clone_size: NA
d_call: NA
v_call: TRBV18
j_call: TRBJ2-5
cdr3_aa: CASSPPSLSRETQYF
cdr3_nt: TGTGCCAGCTCACCACCGTCCCTGAGCCGAGAGACCCAGTACTTC

clone_size: once
d_call: TRBD1
v_call: TRBV30
j_call: TRBJ2-1
cdr3_aa: CASSRGRDEQFF
cdr3_nt: TGTGCCTCTTCTAGGGGGCGGGATGAGCAGTTCTTC

clone_size: NA
d_call: NA
v_call: TRBV29-1
j_call: TRBJ2-1
cdr3_aa: CSATGTLGGYNEQFF
cdr3_nt: TGCAGCGCCACCGGGACCCTCGGGGGCTACAATGAGCAGTTCTTC

clone_size: NA
d_call: TRBD1
v_call: TRBV7-8
j_call: TRBJ2-5
cdr3_aa: CASSQGTGQGGTQYF
cdr3_nt: TGTGCCAGCAGCCAGGGGACGGGACAGGGAGGGACCCAGTACTTC